This TCR beta chain originates from a study of blood T cell repertoires in COVID-19. Looking at the study overall: Samples taken during acute and convalescent COVID-19 were collected in the United States, Italy and Spain. The cDNA or gDNA used as material had been derived from T cells, B-cell-depleted T cells, or PBMCs.

The authors' processing: Reference gene primer amplification yielded estimated nucleated cell counts. Some clones are missing from TCRdb's copy, which holds only in-frame ones; the method was immunoSEQ multiplex PCR. The DNA gave D and trimming, while V, J and clone size come from that table. The sample contains about 150,000 clones, 82% of which appear only once. The CDR3 totals 17 residues. The junction had 6 bases not matched to a gene; V was cut back by 1 base and J by 0 bases. Germline V gene sequence: CDR1 SGHTA, CDR2 FQGNSA. The rearrangement links TRBV7-2 to TRBJ2-3, with 8 bases fitting TRBD2. Sequenced input: peripheral blood. The clonotype originates from a human donor with acute or convalescent COVID-19. The donor label of this sample is uncertain. The CDR3 coding sequence is TGTGCCAGCAGCTTAGTAGGGAGCGGGGGAAGCACAGATACGCAGTATTTT. This gives the protein CASSLVGSGGSTDTQYF.